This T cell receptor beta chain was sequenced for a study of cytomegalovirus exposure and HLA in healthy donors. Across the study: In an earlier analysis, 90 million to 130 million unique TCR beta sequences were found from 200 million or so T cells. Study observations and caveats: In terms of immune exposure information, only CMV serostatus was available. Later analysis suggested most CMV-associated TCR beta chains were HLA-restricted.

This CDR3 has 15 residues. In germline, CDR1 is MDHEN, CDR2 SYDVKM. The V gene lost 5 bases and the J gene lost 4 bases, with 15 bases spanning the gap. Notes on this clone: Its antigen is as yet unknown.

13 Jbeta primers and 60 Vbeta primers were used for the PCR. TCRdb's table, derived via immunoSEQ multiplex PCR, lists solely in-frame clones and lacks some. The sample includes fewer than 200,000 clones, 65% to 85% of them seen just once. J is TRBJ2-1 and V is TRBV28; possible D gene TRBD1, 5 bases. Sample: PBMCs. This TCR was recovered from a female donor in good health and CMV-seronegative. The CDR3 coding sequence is TGTGCCAGCAGTGCGGACACAAGATGGTACAATGAGCAGTTCTTC. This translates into CASSADTRWYNEQFF. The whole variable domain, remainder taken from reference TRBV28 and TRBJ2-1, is DVKVTQSSRYLVKRTGEKVFLECVQDMDHENMFWYRQDPGLGLRLIYFSYDVKMKEKGDIPEGYSVSREKKERFSLILESASTNQTSMYLCASSADTRWYNEQFFGPGTRLTVL.